This T cell receptor beta chain was retrieved from a study of patients and donors after allogeneic stem cell transplantation. In TCRdb, the RT-PCR reads were re-called with MiXCR into one record per CDR3 protein. The sample includes more than 850,000 distinct CDR3 sequences, about a sixth of them seen just once. The sequence came from a human donor who was either an allogeneic HSCT recipient or a stem cell or donor lymphocyte infusion donor (not recorded which). It is not recorded whose cells these are; they may come from a transplant donor. The sequencing sample was made of blood, either unsorted or a sorted T cell fraction (not recorded which).

The chain's CDR3 is CSARKGQGARNEQFF. The CDR3 coding sequence is TGCAGTGCCCGGAAAGGACAGGGGGCGCGGAATGAGCAGTTCTTC. This chain links TRBV20-1 with TRBJ2-1, with 11 bases identical to TRBD1. The CDR3 is 15 residues long. J gave up 7 bases and V 6 bases, and 11 bases lay outside the gene matches. Looked up from germline, CDR1 is DFQATT and CDR2 is SNEGSKA (reference sequence).